These 2 T cell receptor beta chains were sequenced from one sample in a study of T cell responses to AZD1222 COVID-19 vaccine. Clones were read by immunoSEQ multiplex PCR, and TCRdb kept only the in-frame ones, dropping some. The data contain about 140,000 clones, almost 95% of them seen just once; the ten biggest clones take up around 3.5%. This sample comprised peripheral blood, obtained 28 days after the second AZD1222 dose. The receptors stem from an adult who received the AZD1222 COVID-19 vaccine.

The chain is built from TRBV15 and TRBJ2-3; TRBD2 aligns across 8 bases. V lost 2 bases and J lost 7; bases outside the gene matches: 14. The CDR3 spans 17 residues. Germline V gene data show CDR1 as LNHNV and CDR2 as YYDKDF (reference sequence). The DNA for the CDR3 is TGTGCCACCAGCAGATCACCGACTAGCGTGACCGCCAATACGCAGTATTTT. It encodes CATSRSPTSVTANTQYF.

This chain links TRBV19 with TRBJ1-6; possible D gene TRBD1, 5 bases. The V end was cut by 4 bases, the J end by 7 bases, with 14 bases between. Germline V gene sequence: CDR1 LNHDA, CDR2 SQIVND (reference sequence). This CDR3 comprises 15 residues. The CDR3 DNA reads as TGTGCCAGTAGTAGAACAGGATGGTCGAATTCACCCCTCCACTTT. Its translation: CASSRTGWSNSPLHF. The whole variable domain, remainder taken from reference TRBV19 and TRBJ1-6, is DGGITQSPKYLFRKEGQNVTLSCEQNLNHDAMYWYRQDPGQGLRLIYYSQIVNDFQKGDIAEGYSVSREKKESFPLTVTSAQKNPTAFYLCASSRTGWSNSPLHFGNGTRLTVT.